These T cell receptor beta chains were read from a single sample in a study of blood T cell repertoires in COVID-19. TCRdb's table, derived via immunoSEQ multiplex PCR, lists solely in-frame clones and lacks some. The profile covers about 27,000 clones, with around 80% appearing a single time and more than 40% taken by the ten largest. The sequenced sample was peripheral blood. The receptor set was obtained from an elderly woman with acute or convalescent COVID-19. CDR3s include the opening cysteine and the closing phenylalanine or tryptophan. A D gene is named only where the DNA matches it firmly. Clone sizes are given selectively: once, few, many, or a class where the clone is expanded.

d_call clone_size j_call v_call cdr3_aa cdr3_nt
TRBD1 - TRBJ1-2 TRBV2 CASREGQGGYGYTF TGTGCCAGCAGGGAGGGACAGGGGGGGTATGGCTACACCTTC
- - TRBJ2-4 TRBV2 CASSEGTGSSKNIQYF TGTGCCAGCAGTGAAGGTACGGGGAGTTCCAAAAACATTCAGTACTTC
- - TRBJ2-3 TRBV24-1 CATGRDNTDTQYF TGTGCCACCGGGAGGGACAACACAGATACGCAGTATTTT
TRBD2 - TRBJ2-3 TRBV6-1 CASSEREAGGRTDTQYF TGTGCCAGCAGTGAACGGGAAGCGGGGGGCCGCACAGATACGCAGTATTTT
TRBD2 - TRBJ2-7 TRBV7-9 CASTRPTSGSHEQYF TGTGCCAGCACCCGCCCGACTAGCGGGAGCCACGAGCAGTACTTC
TRBD2 - TRBJ2-3 TRBV28 CASSSGTSKRDTQYF TGTGCCAGCAGCTCCGGGACTAGCAAGAGAGATACGCAGTATTTT
- - TRBJ1-6 TRBV4-1 CASRPGHNNSPLHF TGCGCCAGCAGGCCGGGACACAATAATTCACCCCTCCACTTT
TRBD1 - TRBJ2-2 TRBV27 CASRRGQENTGELFF TGTGCCAGCAGACGAGGACAGGAGAACACCGGGGAGCTGTTTTTT
TRBD1 - TRBJ1-2 TRBV6-5 CATGQANYGYTF TGTGCCACCGGACAGGCGAACTATGGCTACACCTTC
- - TRBJ1-5 TRBV28 CASILVGVRQPQHF TGTGCCAGCATCCTTGTCGGGGTCAGGCAGCCCCAGCATTTT
TRBD2 - TRBJ2-3 TRBV24-1 CATSDPSGRASDTQYF TGTGCCACCAGTGACCCTAGCGGGAGGGCCTCAGATACGCAGTATTTT
- - TRBJ1-1 TRBV28 CASSRYRVPEAFF TGTGCCAGCAGTAGGTACAGAGTGCCTGAAGCTTTCTTT
TRBD2 - TRBJ2-1 TRBV27 CASSFGVRGGSYNEQFF TGTGCCAGCAGTTTTGGTGTGCGGGGGGGCTCCTACAATGAGCAGTTCTTC
TRBD2 - TRBJ2-1 TRBV24-1 CATTPSGGFNEQFF TGTGCCACCACCCCTAGCGGGGGCTTCAATGAGCAGTTCTTC
TRBD2 - TRBJ2-2 TRBV5-1 CASSQGLAGGTGELFF TGCGCCAGCAGCCAGGGACTAGCGGGGGGTACCGGGGAGCTGTTTTTT
- - TRBJ1-5 TRBV19 CASSIDPGGTGQPQHF TGTGCCAGTAGTATTGATCCGGGCGGCACAGGTCAGCCCCAGCATTTT
- - TRBJ1-3 TRBV7-2 CASSPLRTPGGGNTIYF TGTGCCAGCAGCCCCCTACGGACTCCCGGAGGAGGAAACACCATATATTTT
- - TRBJ2-2 TRBV7-2 CASSLTGNTGELFF TGTGCCAGCAGTCTTACAGGGAACACCGGGGAGCTGTTTTTT
- - TRBJ2-7 TRBV12-3/TRBV12-4 CASSFTVPGEQYF TGTGCCAGCAGTTTTACGGTCCCGGGCGAGCAGTACTTC
- - TRBJ1-2 TRBV21-1 CASSKTPQGYGYTF TGTGCCAGCAGCAAAACCCCCCAGGGGTATGGCTACACCTTC
TRBD1 - TRBJ1-2 TRBV30 CAWSGQGASYGYTF TGTGCCTGGAGTGGCCAGGGGGCAAGCTATGGCTACACCTTC
TRBD2 - TRBJ2-7 TRBV6-2/TRBV6-3 CASSYSRLAGVVGEQYF TGTGCCAGCAGTTACTCGAGACTAGCGGGAGTAGTAGGCGAGCAGTACTTC
- - TRBJ1-6 TRBV28 CASGGGRGYNSPLHF TGTGCCAGCGGCGGGGGCCGGGGCTATAATTCACCCCTCCACTTT
TRBD1 few TRBJ1-5 TRBV28 CASRPGTGLNQPQHF TGTGCCAGCAGGCCGGGGACAGGGCTTAATCAGCCCCAGCATTTT
TRBD2 - TRBJ2-5 TRBV19 CASSVTSGDYETQYF TGTGCCAGTAGTGTCACTAGCGGGGATTACGAGACCCAGTACTTC
- - TRBJ1-2 TRBV6-2/TRBV6-3 CASSYVIRYGYTF TGTGCCAGCAGTTACGTCATCCGGTATGGCTACACCTTC
TRBD1 - TRBJ2-3 TRBV7-3 CASRPSRGFTSTDTQYF TGTGCCAGCAGACCATCCAGGGGGTTCACTAGCACAGATACGCAGTATTTT
TRBD2 - TRBJ2-3 TRBV7-2 CASSFWEGPSTDTQYF TGTGCCAGCAGCTTCTGGGAGGGTCCTAGCACAGATACGCAGTATTTT
- - TRBJ1-5 TRBV6-5 CASINRDTYNQPQHF TGTGCCAGCATCAACCGGGACACCTACAATCAGCCCCAGCATTTT
TRBD1 - TRBJ1-5 TRBV12-3/TRBV12-4 CASRRTGPQHF TGTGCCAGCAGGCGGACAGGGCCCCAGCATTTT
- - TRBJ2-7 TRBV27 CASSLGSGLYEQYF TGTGCCAGCAGTTTAGGGAGCGGCCTATACGAGCAGTACTTC
- - TRBJ1-4 TRBV19 CATRTGATNEKLFF TGTGCCACCCGCACGGGAGCAACTAATGAAAAACTGTTTTTT
- few TRBJ2-4 TRBV27 CASTPRDSNIQYF TGTGCCAGCACGCCGCGGGACTCAAACATTCAGTACTTC
- - TRBJ2-7 TRBV6-5 CASSYTGTLYEQYF TGTGCCAGCAGTTACACCGGGACACTTTACGAGCAGTACTTC
- - TRBJ1-1 TRBV14 CASSQSFSTEAFF TGTGCCAGCAGCCAATCCTTTTCGACTGAAGCTTTCTTT
- - TRBJ2-5 TRBV5-4 CASSLAPKETQYF TGTGCCAGCAGCTTGGCCCCTAAAGAGACCCAGTACTTC
TRBD1 - TRBJ1-1 TRBV29-1 CSGGTANTEAFF TGCAGCGGGGGGACAGCAAACACTGAAGCTTTCTTT
- - TRBJ2-7 TRBV7-6 CASSPRFNDEQYF TGTGCCAGCAGCCCGCGGTTTAACGACGAGCAGTACTTC
TRBD1 - TRBJ1-1 TRBV19 CASSGTGGATEAFF TGTGCCAGTAGTGGGACAGGGGGTGCCACTGAAGCTTTCTTT